A single sample gave rise to the 5 T cell receptor beta chains below, sequenced in a study of T cell repertoires in cytomegalovirus infection. TCRdb recomputed calls from the reads with MiXCR, one row per CDR3 protein. The table lists roughly 990,000 distinct CDR3 sequences, around 30% of them singletons, with roughly an eighth in the top ten. Their target antigens are unknown. The specimen was cultured CD8+ T cells from PBMCs, collected from culture after CMV antigen stimulation. The receptors were gathered from a human donor in good health (CMV status not recorded). Some clones in this sample may be carry-over from other donors' samples.

The chain couples TRBV6-1 to TRBJ2-5; 9 nucleotides line up with TRBD1. V was clipped by 5 bases and J by 5 bases; unmatched bases: 6. The CDR3 loop spans 14 amino acids. Germline V lookup: CDR1 MNHNS, CDR2 SASEGT. CDR3 coding DNA: TGTGCCAGCAGTAAAAGGACAGGGGTTGAGACCCAGTACTTC. Protein product: CASSKRTGVETQYF.

The chain recombines TRBV4-1 with TRBJ1-1; a weak D match, TRBD1 (6 bases). The CDR3 totals 15 residues. Germline V lookup: CDR1 MGHRA, CDR2 YSYEKL. The V gene lost 0 bases and the J gene lost 1 base, with 9 bases spanning the gap. The CDR3 region has the DNA TGCGCCAGCAGCCAAGATCAGGACAGGAACACTGAAGCTTTCTTT. As protein: CASSQDQDRNTEAFF.

The sample holds a few counts of this clonotype. This chain uses TRBV24-1 with TRBJ1-5; tentatively, D is TRBD1 (6 bases). Germline V gene data show CDR1 as KGHDR and CDR2 as SFDVKD. The CDR3 runs to 14 residues. The V end was cut by 4 bases, the J end by 6 bases, with 12 bases between. The CDR3 region has the DNA TGTGCCACCAGTGAGGCAGGGGCCGGTCAGCCCCAGCATTTT. Translating it yields CATSEAGAGQPQHF.

The chain has TRBV19 and TRBJ2-7; tentative D call: TRBD1 (5 bases). V was trimmed by 3 bases and J by 1 base, leaving 7 bases between them. The V gene's germline CDR1 is LNHDA and CDR2 SQIVND (reference sequence). The CDR3 loop spans 13 amino acids. The CDR3 region has the DNA TGTGCCAGTAGTATTGACAGTTCCTACGAGCAGTACTTC. This sequence encodes CASSIDSSYEQYF.

This clonotype was observed a few times. V is TRBV7-9 and J is TRBJ1-1; unclear D gene. V dropped 5 bases and J dropped 2 bases, with 12 bases sitting between them. CDR3 length: 14 residues. Germline V gene lookup returns CDR1 SEHNR and CDR2 FQNEAQ (reference sequence). CDR3 in amino acids: CASSPLGSNTEAFF. The CDR3 DNA is TGTGCCAGCAGCCCACTGGGTTCAAACACTGAAGCTTTCTTT.